The entry below describes one T cell receptor beta chain. What it binds is unknown. Germline values: CDR1 MRHNA, CDR2 SNTAGT. Trimming shortened V by 9 bases and J by 0 bases, and 16 bases separated the two germline ends. The CDR3 loop spans 15 amino acids. This entry comes from a study of cytomegalovirus exposure and HLA in healthy donors. Findings and caveats of the study: Presence/absence analyses treated sequencing depth as roughly uniform across donors. Later findings reportedly placed an Asian-associated ancestry cluster below the approximately 670-donor mean for N-insertions.

The PCR employed 60 Vbeta primers together with 13 Jbeta primers. The assay was immunoSEQ multiplex PCR, and TCRdb's table has in-frame clones only and misses some. The sample contains 250,000 to 350,000 clones, just over 85% of which appear only once. Sequenced sample: PBMCs. V gene TRBV6-4 combines with J gene TRBJ2-3, with D tentatively TRBD1 (6 bases). This sequence originates from a middle-aged man in good health and CMV-seropositive. CDR3 coding DNA: TGTGCCAGTTCCCGGGACACAACTAGCACAGATACGCAGTATTTT. Translating gives CASSRDTTSTDTQYF.